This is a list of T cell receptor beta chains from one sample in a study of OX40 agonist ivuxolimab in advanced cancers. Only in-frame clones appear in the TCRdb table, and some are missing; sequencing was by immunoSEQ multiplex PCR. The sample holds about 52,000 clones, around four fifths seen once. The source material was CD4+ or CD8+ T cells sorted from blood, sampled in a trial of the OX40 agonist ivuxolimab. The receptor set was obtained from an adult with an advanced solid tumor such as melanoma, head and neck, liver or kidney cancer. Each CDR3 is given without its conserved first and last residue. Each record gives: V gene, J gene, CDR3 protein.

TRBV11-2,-,ASSLSSLAVAYEQY
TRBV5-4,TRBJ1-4,ASSLAGQGEEKLF
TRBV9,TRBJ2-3,ASSDMGRTDTQY
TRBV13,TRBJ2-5,ASSRTSGGETQY
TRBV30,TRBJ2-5,AWSVPGAQETQY
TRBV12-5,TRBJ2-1,ASGGLPHGKF
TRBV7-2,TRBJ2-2,ASSSRYTGELF
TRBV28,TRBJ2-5,ASSPSLGGQETQY
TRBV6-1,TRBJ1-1,ASKAVQGNTEAF
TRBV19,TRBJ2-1,AKTLVRGWNEQF
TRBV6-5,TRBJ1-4,ASRLGAGEKLF
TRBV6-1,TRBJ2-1,ASSEPLGDSGSKQF
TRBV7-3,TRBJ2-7,ASSFPGTNSYEQY
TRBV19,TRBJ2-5,ASSGLAGVLETQY
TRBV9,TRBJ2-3,ASSATRSSTDTQY
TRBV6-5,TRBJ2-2,ASSGWGGELF
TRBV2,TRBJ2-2,ASRTDRANTGELF
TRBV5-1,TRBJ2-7,ASSRVGGSYEQY
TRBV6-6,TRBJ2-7,ASRQPGQGWEQY
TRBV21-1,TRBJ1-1,ATGREEGTEAF
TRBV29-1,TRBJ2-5,SVERTGIGTETQY
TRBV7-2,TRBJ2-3,ASSLSPVGAASTDTQY
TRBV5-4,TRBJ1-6,ASSLDSGLGNSPLH
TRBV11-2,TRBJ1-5,ASSLEPGLRQPQH
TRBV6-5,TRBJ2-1,ASTLRGRGANEQF
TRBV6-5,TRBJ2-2,ASSYSGQGDSGELF
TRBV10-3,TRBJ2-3,ATKDSTDTQY
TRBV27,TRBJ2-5,ASSSTQETQY